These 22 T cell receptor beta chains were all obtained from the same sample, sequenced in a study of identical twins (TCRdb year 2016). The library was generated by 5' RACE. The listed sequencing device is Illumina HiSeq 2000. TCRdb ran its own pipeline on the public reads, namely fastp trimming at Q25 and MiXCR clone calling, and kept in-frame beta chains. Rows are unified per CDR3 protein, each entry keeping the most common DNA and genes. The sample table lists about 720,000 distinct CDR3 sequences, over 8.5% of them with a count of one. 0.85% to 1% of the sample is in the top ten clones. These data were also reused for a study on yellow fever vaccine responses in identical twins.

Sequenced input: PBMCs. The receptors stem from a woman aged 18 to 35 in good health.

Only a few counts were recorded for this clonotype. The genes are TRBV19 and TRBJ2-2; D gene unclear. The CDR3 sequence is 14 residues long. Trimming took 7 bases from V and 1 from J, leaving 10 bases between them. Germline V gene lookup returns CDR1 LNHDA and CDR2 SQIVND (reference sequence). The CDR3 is CASTAWGNTGELFF. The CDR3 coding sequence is TGTGCCAGTACCGCCTGGGGGAACACCGGGGAGCTGTTTTTT.

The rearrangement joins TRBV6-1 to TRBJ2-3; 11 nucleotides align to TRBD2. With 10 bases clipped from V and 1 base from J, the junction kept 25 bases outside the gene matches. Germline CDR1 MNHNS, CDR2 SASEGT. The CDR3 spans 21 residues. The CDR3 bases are TGTGCCACCAACCCAATAGGGGAAACTAGCGGGAGATTTTATGGCACAGATACGCAGTATTTT. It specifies CATNPIGETSGRFYGTDTQYF.

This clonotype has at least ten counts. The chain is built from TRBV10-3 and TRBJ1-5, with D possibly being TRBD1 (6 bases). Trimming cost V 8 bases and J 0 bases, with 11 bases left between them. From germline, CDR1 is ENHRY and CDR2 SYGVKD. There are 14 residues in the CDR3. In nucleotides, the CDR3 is TGTGCCATCTCAGGGGACCATAGCAATCAGCCCCAGCATTTT. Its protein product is CAISGDHSNQPQHF.

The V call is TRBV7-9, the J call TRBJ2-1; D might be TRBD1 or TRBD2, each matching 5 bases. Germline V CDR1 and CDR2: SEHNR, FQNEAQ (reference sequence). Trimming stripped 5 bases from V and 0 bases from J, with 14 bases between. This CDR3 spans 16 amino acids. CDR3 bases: TGTGCCAGCAGCGCCTACGGGACCGACTCCTACAATGAGCAGTTCTTC. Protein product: CASSAYGTDSYNEQFF.

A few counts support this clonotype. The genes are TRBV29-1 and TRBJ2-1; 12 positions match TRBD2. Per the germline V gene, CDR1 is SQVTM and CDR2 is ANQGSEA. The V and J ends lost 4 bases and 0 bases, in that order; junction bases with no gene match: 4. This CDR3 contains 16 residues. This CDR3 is CSVVASGRGSYNEQFF. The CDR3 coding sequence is TGCAGCGTTGTGGCTAGCGGGAGGGGCTCCTACAATGAGCAGTTCTTC.

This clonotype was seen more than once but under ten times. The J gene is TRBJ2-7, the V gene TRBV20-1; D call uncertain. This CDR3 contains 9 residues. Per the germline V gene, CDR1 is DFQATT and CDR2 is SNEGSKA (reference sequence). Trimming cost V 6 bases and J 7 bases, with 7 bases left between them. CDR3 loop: CSARREQYF. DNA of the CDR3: TGCAGTGCCCGGCGGGAGCAGTACTTC.

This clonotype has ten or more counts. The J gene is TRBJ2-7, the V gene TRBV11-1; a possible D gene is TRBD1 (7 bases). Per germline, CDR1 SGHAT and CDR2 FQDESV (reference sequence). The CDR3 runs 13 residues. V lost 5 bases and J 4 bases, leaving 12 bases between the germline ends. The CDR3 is CASSAGQRYEQYF. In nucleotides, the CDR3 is TGTGCCAGCAGCGCGGGACAGAGGTACGAGCAGTACTTC.

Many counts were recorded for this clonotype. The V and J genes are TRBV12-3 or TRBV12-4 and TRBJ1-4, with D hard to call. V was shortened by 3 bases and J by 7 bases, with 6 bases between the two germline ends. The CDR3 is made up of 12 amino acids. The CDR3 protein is CASSFVGEKLFF. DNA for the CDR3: TGTGCCAGCAGTTTTGTAGGTGAAAAACTGTTTTTT.

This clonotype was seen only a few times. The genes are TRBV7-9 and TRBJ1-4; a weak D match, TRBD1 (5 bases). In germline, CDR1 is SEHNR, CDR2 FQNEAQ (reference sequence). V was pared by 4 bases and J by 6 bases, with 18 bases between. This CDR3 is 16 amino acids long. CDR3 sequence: CASSYRETVVDEKLFF. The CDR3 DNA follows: TGTGCCAGCAGCTACCGAGAGACAGTCGTCGATGAAAAACTGTTTTTT.

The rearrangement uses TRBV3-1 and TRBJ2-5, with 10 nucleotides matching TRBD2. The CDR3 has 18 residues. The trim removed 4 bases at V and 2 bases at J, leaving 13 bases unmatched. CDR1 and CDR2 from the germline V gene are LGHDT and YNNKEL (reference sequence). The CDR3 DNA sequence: TGTGCCAGCAGCCCAAGGGTCGGTAGCGGGGGGATTCAAGAGACCCAGTACTTC. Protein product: CASSPRVGSGGIQETQYF.

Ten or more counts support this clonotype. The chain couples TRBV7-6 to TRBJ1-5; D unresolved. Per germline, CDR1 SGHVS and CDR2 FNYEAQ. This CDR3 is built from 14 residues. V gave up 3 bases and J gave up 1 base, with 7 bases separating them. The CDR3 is CASSFPVSNQPQHF. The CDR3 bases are TGTGCCAGCAGCTTTCCTGTAAGCAATCAGCCCCAGCATTTT.

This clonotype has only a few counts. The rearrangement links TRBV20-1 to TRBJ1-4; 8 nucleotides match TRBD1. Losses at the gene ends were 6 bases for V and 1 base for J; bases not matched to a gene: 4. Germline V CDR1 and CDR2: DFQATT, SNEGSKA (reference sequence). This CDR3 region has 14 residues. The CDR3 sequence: CSARGQGTNEKLFF. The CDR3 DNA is TGCAGTGCACGCGGACAGGGAACTAATGAAAAACTGTTTTTT.

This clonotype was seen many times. Written as DNA, the CDR3 is TGCGCCAGTTCACTAACGGGAGTCTCCTACAATGAGCAGTTCTTC. This codes for CASSLTGVSYNEQFF. This rearrangement joins TRBV5-1 to TRBJ2-1; D possibly corresponds to TRBD2 (6 bases). Per the germline V gene, CDR1 is SGHRS and CDR2 is YFSETQ. The CDR3 has 15 amino acids. Trimming left V 8 bases short and J 0 bases short, with 15 bases between.

The DNA of the CDR3 is TGTGCCAGCAGTGATTTGAGGGCCCCCCGTCCCGGGGGGCAGTTCTTC. Translation: CASSDLRAPRPGGQFF. The genes are TRBV6-1 and TRBJ2-1; tentatively, D is TRBD2 (6 bases). Trimming cost V 3 bases and J 12 bases, with 24 bases left between them. Germline V CDR1 and CDR2: MNHNS, SASEGT. The CDR3 contains 16 residues.

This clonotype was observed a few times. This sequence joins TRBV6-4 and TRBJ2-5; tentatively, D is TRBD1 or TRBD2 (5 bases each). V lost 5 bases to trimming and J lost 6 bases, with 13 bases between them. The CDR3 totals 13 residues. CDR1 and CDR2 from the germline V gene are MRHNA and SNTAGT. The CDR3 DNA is TGTGCCAGCAGTCCGGACACGGGGAAGACCCAGTACTTC. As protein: CASSPDTGKTQYF.

The CDR3 nucleotides are TGTGCCAGCAGCTCGAGGAGCTCCTACAATGAGCAGTTCTTC. This encodes CASSSRSSYNEQFF. The genes are TRBV7-2 and TRBJ2-1; D is undetermined. Germline V gives CDR1 SGHTA, CDR2 FQGNSA. The V and J ends lost 4 bases and 0 bases respectively, with 7 bases between them. The CDR3 runs 14 residues.

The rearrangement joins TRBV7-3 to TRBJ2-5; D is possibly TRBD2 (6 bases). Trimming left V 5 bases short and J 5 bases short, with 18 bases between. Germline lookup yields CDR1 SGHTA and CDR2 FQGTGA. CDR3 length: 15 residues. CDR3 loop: CASSPGTPPWETQYF. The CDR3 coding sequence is TGTGCCAGCAGCCCCGGGACTCCTCCGTGGGAGACCCAGTACTTC. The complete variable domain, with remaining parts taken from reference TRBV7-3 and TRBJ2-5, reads GAGVSQTPSNKVTEKGKYVELRCDPISGHTALYWYRQSLGQGPEFLIYFQGTGAADDSGLPNDRFFAVRPEGSVSTLKIQRTERGDSAVYLCASSPGTPPWETQYFGPGTRLLVL.

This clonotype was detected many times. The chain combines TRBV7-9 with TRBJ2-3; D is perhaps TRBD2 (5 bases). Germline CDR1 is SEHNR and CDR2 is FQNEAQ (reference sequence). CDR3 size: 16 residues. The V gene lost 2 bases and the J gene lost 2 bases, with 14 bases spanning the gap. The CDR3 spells CASSLSRTDNTDTQYF. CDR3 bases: TGTGCCAGCAGCTTAAGTCGGACTGATAACACAGATACGCAGTATTTT.

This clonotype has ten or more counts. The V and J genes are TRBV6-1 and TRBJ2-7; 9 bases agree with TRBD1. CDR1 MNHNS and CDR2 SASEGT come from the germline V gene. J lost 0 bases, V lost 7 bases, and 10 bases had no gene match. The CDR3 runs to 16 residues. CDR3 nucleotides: TGTGCCAGCAACCCAGCCGGGACAGGGAGCTCCTACGAGCAGTACTTC. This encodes CASNPAGTGSSYEQYF.

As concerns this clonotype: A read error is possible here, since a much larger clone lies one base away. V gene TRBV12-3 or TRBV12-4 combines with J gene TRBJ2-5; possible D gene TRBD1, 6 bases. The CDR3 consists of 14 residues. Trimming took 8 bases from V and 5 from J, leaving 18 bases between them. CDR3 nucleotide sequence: TGTGCCAGCTGGCTCAGGGGCGCTTTGGAGACCCAGTACTTC. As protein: CASWLRGALETQYF.

CDR3 sequence (DNA): TGCAGTGCTAGAGAAAGCACAGGGCGGAGGAACACCGGGGAGCTGTTTTTT. Translated, it gives CSARESTGRRNTGELFF. This sequence joins TRBV20-1 and TRBJ2-2; D is possibly TRBD1 (6 bases). Trimming took off 0 bases at V and 1 base at J, with 15 bases between the two ends. The CDR3 runs 17 residues. From germline, CDR1 is DFQATT and CDR2 SNEGSKA (reference sequence).

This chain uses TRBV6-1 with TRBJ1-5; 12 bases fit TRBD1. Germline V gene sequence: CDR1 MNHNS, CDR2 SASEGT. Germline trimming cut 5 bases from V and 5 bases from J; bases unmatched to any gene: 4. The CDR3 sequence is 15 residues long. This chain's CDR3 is CASSTGTGGHQPQHF. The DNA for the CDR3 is TGTGCCAGCAGTACCGGGACAGGGGGCCATCAGCCCCAGCATTTT.